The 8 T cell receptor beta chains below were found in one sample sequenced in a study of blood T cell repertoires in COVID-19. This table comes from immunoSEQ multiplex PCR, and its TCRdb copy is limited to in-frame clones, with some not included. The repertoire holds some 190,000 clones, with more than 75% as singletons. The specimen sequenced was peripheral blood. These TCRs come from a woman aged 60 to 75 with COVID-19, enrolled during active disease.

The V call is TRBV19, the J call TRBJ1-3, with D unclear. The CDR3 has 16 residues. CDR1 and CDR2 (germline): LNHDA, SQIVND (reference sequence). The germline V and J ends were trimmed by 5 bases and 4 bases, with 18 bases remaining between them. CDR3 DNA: TGTGCCAGTAGTTTGGTCGGACTCGCCAGCGGAAACACCATATATTTT. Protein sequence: CASSLVGLASGNTIYF.

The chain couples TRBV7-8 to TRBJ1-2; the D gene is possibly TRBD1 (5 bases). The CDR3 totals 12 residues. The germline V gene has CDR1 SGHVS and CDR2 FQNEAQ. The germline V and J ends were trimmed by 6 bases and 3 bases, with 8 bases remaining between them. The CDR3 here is CASSTQDYGYTF. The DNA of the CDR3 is TGTGCCAGCAGTACACAGGACTATGGCTACACCTTC. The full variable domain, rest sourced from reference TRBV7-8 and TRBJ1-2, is GAGVSQSPRYKVAKRGQDVALRCDPISGHVSLFWYQQALGQGPEFLTYFQNEAQLDKSGLPSDRFFAERPEGSVSTLKIQRTQQEDSAVYLCASSTQDYGYTFGSGTRLTVV.

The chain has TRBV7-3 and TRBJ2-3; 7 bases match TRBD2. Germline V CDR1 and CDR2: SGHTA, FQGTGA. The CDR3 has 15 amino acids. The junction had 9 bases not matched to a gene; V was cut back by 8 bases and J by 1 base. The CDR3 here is CASESGAKGTDTQYF. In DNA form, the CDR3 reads TGTGCCAGCGAAAGCGGGGCTAAGGGCACAGATACGCAGTATTTT. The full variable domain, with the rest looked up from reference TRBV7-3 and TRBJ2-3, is GAGVSQTPSNKVTEKGKYVELRCDPISGHTALYWYRQSLGQGPEFLIYFQGTGAADDSGLPNDRFFAVRPEGSVSTLKIQRTERGDSAVYLCASESGAKGTDTQYFGPGTRLTVL.

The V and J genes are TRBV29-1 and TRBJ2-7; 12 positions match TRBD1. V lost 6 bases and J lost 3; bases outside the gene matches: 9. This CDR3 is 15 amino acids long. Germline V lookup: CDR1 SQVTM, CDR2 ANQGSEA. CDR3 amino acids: CSVEIRDRGLYEQYV. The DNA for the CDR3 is TGCAGCGTAGAGATCCGGGACAGGGGGCTCTACGAGCAGTACGTC.

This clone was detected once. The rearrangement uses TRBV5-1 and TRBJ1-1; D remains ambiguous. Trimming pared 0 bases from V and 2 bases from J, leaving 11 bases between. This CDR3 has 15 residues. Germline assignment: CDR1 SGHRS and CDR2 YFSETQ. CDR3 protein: CASSLDLQPNTEAFF. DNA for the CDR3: TGCGCCAGCAGCTTGGATCTACAGCCAAACACTGAAGCTTTCTTT. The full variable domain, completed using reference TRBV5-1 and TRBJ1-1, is KAGVTQTPRYLIKTRGQQVTLSCSPISGHRSVSWYQQTPGQGLQFLFEYFSETQRNKGNFPGRFSGRQFSNSRSEMNVSTLELGDSALYLCASSLDLQPNTEAFFGQGTRLTVV.

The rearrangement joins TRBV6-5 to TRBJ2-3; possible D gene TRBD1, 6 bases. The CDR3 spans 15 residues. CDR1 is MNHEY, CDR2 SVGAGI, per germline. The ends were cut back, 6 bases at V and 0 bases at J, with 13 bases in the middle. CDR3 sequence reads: CASSHQTGSTDTQYF. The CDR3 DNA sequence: TGTGCCAGCAGCCACCAGACAGGCAGCACAGATACGCAGTATTTT.

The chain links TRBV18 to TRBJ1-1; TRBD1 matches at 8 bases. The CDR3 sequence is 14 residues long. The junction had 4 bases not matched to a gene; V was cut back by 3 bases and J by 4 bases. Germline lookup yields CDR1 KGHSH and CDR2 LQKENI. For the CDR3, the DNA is TGTGCCAGCTCACCGCCTACAGGGGGCACTGAAGCTTTCTTT. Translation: CASSPPTGGTEAFF.

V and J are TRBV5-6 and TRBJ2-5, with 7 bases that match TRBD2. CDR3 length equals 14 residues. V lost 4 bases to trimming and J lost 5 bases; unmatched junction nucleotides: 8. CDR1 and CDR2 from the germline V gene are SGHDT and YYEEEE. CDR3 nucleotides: TGTGCCAGCAGCCGGACTAGGTTGGGGGAGACCCAGTACTTC. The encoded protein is CASSRTRLGETQYF.